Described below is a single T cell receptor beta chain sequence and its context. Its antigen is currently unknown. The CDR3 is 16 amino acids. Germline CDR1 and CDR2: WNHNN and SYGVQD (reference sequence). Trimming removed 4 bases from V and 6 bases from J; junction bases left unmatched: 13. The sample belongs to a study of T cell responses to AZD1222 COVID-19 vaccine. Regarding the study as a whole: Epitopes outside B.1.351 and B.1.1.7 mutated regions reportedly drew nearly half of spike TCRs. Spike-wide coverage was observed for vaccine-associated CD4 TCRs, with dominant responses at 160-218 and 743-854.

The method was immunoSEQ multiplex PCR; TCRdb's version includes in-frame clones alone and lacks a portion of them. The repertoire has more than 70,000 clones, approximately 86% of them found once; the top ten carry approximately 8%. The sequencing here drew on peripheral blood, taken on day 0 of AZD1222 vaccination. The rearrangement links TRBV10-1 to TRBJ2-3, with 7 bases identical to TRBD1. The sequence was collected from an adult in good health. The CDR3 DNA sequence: TGCGCCAGCAGTGGGGTCGAGACAGGGCTTGGGGATACGCAGTATTTT. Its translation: CASSGVETGLGDTQYF.